This T cell receptor (beta chain) is from a study of T cells in Graves' hyperthyroidism and ophthalmopathy. Study observations and caveats: In the analysis, a 13 V-J model separated ophthalmopathy from stable hyperthyroidism.

TCR beta CDR3 region amplification was performed from RNA transcripts. With the HTBI primer set, the TCR CDR3 went through a first round of RT-PCR. TCRdb re-called the multiplex PCR reads with MiXCR, one entry per CDR3 protein. The table records around 700,000 distinct CDR3 sequences, around 20% of them present only once. As concerns this clonotype: Its target is unknown.

The CDR3 has 15 residues. Losses at the gene ends were 7 bases for V and 7 bases for J; bases not matched to a gene: 11. Germline V lookup: CDR1 MDHEN, CDR2 SYDVKM. The chain carries TRBV28 and TRBJ2-2; 8 bases match TRBD1. This TCR derives from a woman aged 45-65 years with Graves' hyperthyroidism that later progressed to Graves' ophthalmopathy. Input material: blood. Written as DNA, the CDR3 is TGTGCCAGCACCCTTGACAGGGGTTGGGGCGGGGAGCTGTTTTTT. Its protein is CASTLDRGWGGELFF.